This T cell receptor beta chain was observed in a study of blood T cell repertoires in COVID-19. Measured with immunoSEQ multiplex PCR; TCRdb has only the in-frame clones, and not every one. The sample records about 55,000 clones, approximately 88% being singletons. The sequence was obtained from a man aged 35 to 55 with COVID-19, enrolled during active disease. Sequencing used peripheral blood.

In DNA form, the CDR3 reads TGTGCTAGTGGTTTGGGAGGGGCGGGGGGCACAGATACGCAGTATTTT. Translated: CASGLGGAGGTDTQYF. The chain is built from TRBV12-5 and TRBJ2-3; 7 bases match TRBD2. The germline CDR1 and CDR2 sequences are LGHNT and FRNRAP. Germline trimming cut 1 base from V and 1 base from J; bases unmatched to any gene: 5. This CDR3 has 16 amino acids.